This T cell receptor beta chain was sequenced in a study of monozygotic twins with inflammatory bowel disease. Study-wide findings and caveats: In the analysis, different T cell subtypes could not be told apart.

A note on this clonotype: Its antigen remains unknown.

Blood was collected, approximately 2.7 ml per donor. The CDR3 totals 17 residues. Germline CDR1 reads SGHRS; CDR2 reads YFSETQ. From the 5' RACE reads, TCRdb lists one entry per CDR3 protein and no DNA. Its listing shows a few hundred thousand distinct CDR3 sequences. V is TRBV5-1 and J is TRBJ2-3; TCRdb returns TRBD2, unconfirmable since there is no DNA. This TCR derives from a human donor with ulcerative colitis or Crohn's disease, or a healthy co-twin of an affected twin (not recorded which). Sequencing was carried out using blood. The CDR3 protein is CASSNLQTSGVTDTQYF.